This TCR beta chain was sequenced for a study of siplizumab effects on memory and regulatory T cells. Study-level findings and limits: Tregs proliferating in siplizumab cultures lacked confirmation of their suppressive function.

Libraries were prepared by immunoSEQ multiplex PCR; TCRdb keeps only in-frame clonotypes and omits some of them. The sample comprises about 100,000 clones, 75% to 95% of which are singletons, and 0.14% to 0.15% rests with the top ten. This CDR3 is 14 amino acids long. Germline V CDR1 and CDR2: SGHTA, FQGNSA. The ends lost 4 bases at V and 2 bases at J; junction bases unmatched: 3. Concerning this clone itself: Its antigen is not known.

This chain links TRBV7-2 with TRBJ2-7; 9 bases are shared with TRBD2. The TCR was taken from a human donor in good health. Sequencing was carried out using CD4+ T cells sorted from blood. The CDR3 DNA sequence: TGTGCCAGCAGCTCAGCGGGGGGACCCTACGAGCAGTACTTC. It translates to CASSSAGGPYEQYF.